Sequencing of this T cell receptor (beta chain) was carried out in a study of blood T cell repertoires in COVID-19. Study background: Samples of COVID-19 (acute and convalescent) were obtained from the United States, Italy and Spain. Nucleic acid was either cDNA or gDNA, and it came from T cells, B-cell-depleted T cells, or PBMCs.

Germline assignment: CDR1 KGHSH and CDR2 LQKENI. This CDR3 region has 15 residues. V was clipped by 3 bases and J by 3 bases; unmatched bases: 7. Produced via immunoSEQ multiplex PCR; TCRdb's table is partial and in-frame only. The data show approximately 200,000 clones, with 86% seen just once and approximately 2.9% held by the top ten. This sequence joins TRBV18 and TRBJ2-7, with 8 nucleotides matching TRBD1. The TCR sequence derives from a woman under 40 with active or convalescent COVID-19. What was sequenced was peripheral blood. CDR3 coding DNA: TGTGCCAGCTCACCCGGGACAGGCCAAAACTACGAGCAGTACTTC. Its translation: CASSPGTGQNYEQYF.